This T cell receptor beta chain was identified in a study of Graves' ophthalmopathy and Graves' hyperthyroidism (dated by TCRdb to between 2018 and 2020). For the study in its entirety: Peripheral blood was collected before any treatment was given, at the time of initial diagnosis. To tell Graves' ophthalmopathy apart from Graves' hyperthyroidism, and to predict which patients would progress to ophthalmopathy, the study relied on TCR beta repertoire signatures. In total, 135 blood samples were TCR-sequenced: 43 ophthalmopathy, some 80 hyperthyroidism and about 17 hyperthyroidism-to-ophthalmopathy patients. To explore V-J signatures that distinguish ophthalmopathy from hyperthyroidism, a discovery set of under 110 patients was enrolled, made up of approximately 45 with ophthalmopathy and around 60 with stable hyperthyroidism. For independent validation, a separate cohort was made up of some 19 hyperthyroidism patients plus 17 patients who later progressed from hyperthyroidism to ophthalmopathy. In several hyperthyroidism patients, the T-cell repertoires found in thyroid tissue were compared with those found in blood. Following sampling, methimazole starting at 30 mg daily was administered to hyperthyroidism patients, and high-dose intravenous methylprednisolone was administered to ophthalmopathy patients.

V is reduced by 5 bases and J by 8 bases, leaving a spacing of 9 bases between them. From its cysteine to its phenylalanine, the CDR3 spans 11 amino acids. Only CDR3 DNA remains: 33 bases, in frame from the first base. The germline V gene encodes CDR1 SEHNR and CDR2 FQNEAQ (reference sequence). Patients with ophthalmopathy had moderately to severely active disease, with a Clinical Activity Score of 3 or more, a NOSPECS grade of 4 or more, and a disease duration of less than 3 months. Patients with other autoimmune diseases, uncontrolled infections, pregnancy or lactation were excluded. Clinical symptoms, serum thyroxine, TRAb, thyroid ultrasound and orbital computed tomography formed the basis of the diagnosis. PBMCs were isolated from 7.5 to 10 ml of fresh peripheral blood by Ficoll-Paque density gradient centrifugation. Total RNA was extracted with Trizol reagent and quality-checked on an Agilent 2100 Bioanalyzer.

The full study reports these points: The 13-signature model separated ophthalmopathy from stable hyperthyroidism with 85% to 90% sensitivity and approximately 81% specificity in cross-validation, and 80%/75% in the test set. In validation, the model predicted ophthalmopathy progression with more than 55% sensitivity and around 72% specificity; some 13 predicted patients were CT-confirmed with GO in a median of approximately 6.5 months. No statistical method was used to set the sample size in advance, and the investigators knew which group each participant was assigned to. Among expanded thyroid clonotypes with frequency above 0.001, most also showed up in blood, which suggests that blood repertoires may reflect the thyroid immune response.

For repertoire sequencing, TCR beta CDR3 regions were amplified from RNA transcripts. The first round was an RT-PCR using HTBI primers with the Qiagen OneStep RT-PCR kit, and this first round was followed by a second-round multiplex PCR, then size selection and purification. Sequencing of the libraries was carried out on an Illumina HiSeq2000 in paired-end mode with 100 bp reads. The study's processing was this. Reads were processed with SOAPnuke, discarding reads with adapters, uncalled bases, mean Phred below 15, or no exact constant-primer or identifier match. High-quality paired reads were merged with COPE v1.2.5. Each unique nucleotide sequence was treated as a clonotype, and MiTCR v1.1 was used to align the clonotypes to the IMGT TRB V, D and J references. The analysis was limited to V-J combinations with a frequency above 0.0001, which together covered approximately 99% of the repertoires. For each V-J combination, a TCR clonal expansion and chaos score was defined as F50 clonal expansion divided by the chaos observed in the TCRdist matrix. Welch's t-statistics and random forest were used to reduce the features to 13 V-J combinations, which were then used as input to a naive Bayes classifier. The Morisita-Horn index was used to measure how similar the thyroid and blood repertoires were. TCRdb reworked the public reads: Q25 trimming with fastp, MiXCR clone assembly, productive beta chains retained. Duplicate CDR3 protein sequences are folded into a single record with the most common DNA and genes. The V and J calls here are based on TCRdb, not the publication. The sample table records approximately 700,000 distinct CDR3 sequences; roughly 41% of these occur just once. Over 2.5% of the sample is taken by the ten largest.

In regard to this clonotype: Its antigen remains unidentified. Base qualities are not provided; no much larger clone lies one nucleotide away.

This TCR derives from an adult man with Graves' ophthalmopathy. The material sequenced was peripheral blood. The chain is encoded by TRBV7-9 joined to TRBJ1-1; a tentative D match to TRBD1 spans 5 bases. The base sequence is TGTGCCAGCAGCATAGGGGACGAAGCTTTCTTT. It encodes CASSIGDEAFF.